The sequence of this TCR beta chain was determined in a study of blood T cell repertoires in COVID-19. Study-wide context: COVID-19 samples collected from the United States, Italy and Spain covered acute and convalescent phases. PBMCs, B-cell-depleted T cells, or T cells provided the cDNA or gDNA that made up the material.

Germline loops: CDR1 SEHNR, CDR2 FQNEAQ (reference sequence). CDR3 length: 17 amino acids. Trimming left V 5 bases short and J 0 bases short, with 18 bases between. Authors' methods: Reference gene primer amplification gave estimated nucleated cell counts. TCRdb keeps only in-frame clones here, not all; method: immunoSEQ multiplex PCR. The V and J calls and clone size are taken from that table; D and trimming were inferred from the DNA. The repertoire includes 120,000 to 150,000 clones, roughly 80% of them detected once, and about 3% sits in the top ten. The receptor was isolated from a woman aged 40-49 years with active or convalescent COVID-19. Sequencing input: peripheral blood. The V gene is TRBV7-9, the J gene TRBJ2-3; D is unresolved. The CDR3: CASSVLLEQHSTDTQYF. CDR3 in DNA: TGTGCCAGCAGCGTCCTTCTAGAGCAGCATAGCACAGATACGCAGTATTTT.